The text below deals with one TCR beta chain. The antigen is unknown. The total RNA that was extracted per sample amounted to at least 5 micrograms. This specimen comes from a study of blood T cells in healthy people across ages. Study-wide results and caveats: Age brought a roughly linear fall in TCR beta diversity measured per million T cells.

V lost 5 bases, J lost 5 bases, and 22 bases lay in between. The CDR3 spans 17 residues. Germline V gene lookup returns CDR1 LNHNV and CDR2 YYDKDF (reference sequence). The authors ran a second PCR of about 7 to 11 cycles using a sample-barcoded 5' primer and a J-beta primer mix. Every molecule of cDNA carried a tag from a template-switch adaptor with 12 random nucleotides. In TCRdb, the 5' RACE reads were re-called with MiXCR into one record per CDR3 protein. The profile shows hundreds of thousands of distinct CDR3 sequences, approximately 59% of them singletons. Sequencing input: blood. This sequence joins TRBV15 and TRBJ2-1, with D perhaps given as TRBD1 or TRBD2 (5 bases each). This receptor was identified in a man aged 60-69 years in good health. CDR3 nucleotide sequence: TGTGCCACCAGCTCTCACCGGGGACCGCGAGGGAACAATGAGCAGTTCTTC. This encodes CATSSHRGPRGNNEQFF.